This TCR beta chain emerged from a study of human T cells and chemical hapten exposure. Whole-study results and caveats: Donors were affected by alopecia, so their immune reaction might vary from that of healthy individuals. Controls formed significantly fewer large CDR3 similarity clusters than expanded TCRs did.

The ends were cut back, 6 bases at V and 1 base at J, with 16 bases in the middle. CDR3 length: 15 amino acids. Germline V gene data show CDR1 as DFQATT and CDR2 as SNEGSKA (reference sequence). Time point: patch test 2, 6 weeks after DPC sensitization. Specified treatment: therapeutic diphenylcyclopropenone sensitization with weekly scalp DPC. The library gave individual cDNA molecules unique molecular identifiers. TCRdb itself ran the RACE reads through MiXCR, one entry per CDR3 protein. The profile shows about 380,000 distinct CDR3 sequences, about 6% of them singletons. A word on this clonotype: Its specificity is not known.

Sequenced material: whole blood, taken in connection with sensitization to the hapten diphenylcyclopropenone (DPC). The sequence was obtained from a young woman with alopecia areata. Some clones in this sample may be carry-over from other donors' samples. The chain couples TRBV20-1 to TRBJ1-5; D gene unclear. CDR3 in amino acids: CSAEKGARSNQPQHF. The CDR3 coding sequence is TGCAGTGCCGAGAAAGGCGCCCGGAGCAATCAGCCCCAGCATTTT.